Listed below are T cell receptor beta chains from one sample, sequenced in a study of T cell responses to AZD1222 COVID-19 vaccine. Libraries were prepared by immunoSEQ multiplex PCR; TCRdb keeps only in-frame clonotypes and omits some of them. The sample records over 100,000 clones, 90% to 95% being singletons. This specimen consisted of peripheral blood, obtained on day 0 of AZD1222 vaccination. These receptors were collected from an adult in good health. CDR3s include the opening cysteine and the closing phenylalanine or tryptophan. A D gene is named only where the DNA matches it firmly. Rows may omit the clone size; those that give it use once, few, many or a size class.

j_call clone_size v_call d_call cdr3_nt cdr3_aa
TRBJ2-1 - TRBV19 - TGTGCCAGTAGTAAGTGGACCTCCTACAATGAGCAGTTCTTC CASSKWTSYNEQFF
TRBJ1-2 - TRBV18 TRBD1 TGTGCCAGCTCACCCTGGGACAGGGGAAACTATGGCTACACCTTC CASSPWDRGNYGYTF
TRBJ1-2 - TRBV29-1 TRBD1 TGCAGCGTTGAACAGGACAGGGGGCAAAACTATGGCTACACCTTC CSVEQDRGQNYGYTF
TRBJ1-5 - TRBV19 - TGTGCCAGTAAGCAGGGGCCCGGGAAGCCCCAGCATTTT CASKQGPGKPQHF
TRBJ1-2 - TRBV7-2 - TGTGCCAGCAGCTTAGTGCAGGGAGACTATGGCTACACCTTC CASSLVQGDYGYTF
TRBJ2-7 - TRBV30 - TGTGCCTGGAGTGTAAATGGCAGAGCCTACGAGCAGTACTTC CAWSVNGRAYEQYF
TRBJ2-7 - TRBV30 - TGTGCCTGGAGTGTAAGCCGGTCGGGAGACTACGAGCAGTACTTC CAWSVSRSGDYEQYF
TRBJ2-1 - TRBV28 - TGTGCCAGCAGTTCGGCCTCTAGAACGCAGTTCTTC CASSSASRTQFF
TRBJ1-1 - TRBV7-2 TRBD1 TGTGCCAGCAGATCAGGGGGGTTCGGTGAAGCTTTCTTT CASRSGGFGEAFF
TRBJ1-6 - TRBV3-1/TRBV3-2 TRBD1 TGTGCCAGCAGCCAAGGGACAGGGACTAATTCACCCCTCCACTTT CASSQGTGTNSPLHF
TRBJ1-2 - TRBV27 TRBD1 TGTGCCAGCACTCAAAACCCAGCTCGGACAGGGGGCAACCGTTACTATGGCTACACCTTC CASTQNPARTGGNRYYGYTF
TRBJ2-7 - TRBV11-3 TRBD1 TGTGCCAGCAGCTTAAGAGACAGGGGATTTTTGAGCTCCTACGAGCAGTACTTC CASSLRDRGFLSSYEQYF
TRBJ1-5 - TRBV20-1 - TGCAGTGCTAGTGATTCCGGGAGATATAGCAATCAGCCCCAGCATTTT CSASDSGRYSNQPQHF
TRBJ2-7 few TRBV27 TRBD1 TGTGCCAGCAGCACCCTAGGGACAGGGGGGAGCGAGCAGTACTTC CASSTLGTGGSEQYF
TRBJ1-1 once TRBV12-5 - TGTGCTAGTGGTTTGGGGACGAACACTGAAGCTTTCTTT CASGLGTNTEAFF
TRBJ1-1 - TRBV24-1 TRBD1 TGTGCCACCAGTGATGGGGGACAGGTGGGCGCTGAAGCTTTCTTT CATSDGGQVGAEAFF
TRBJ1-2 - TRBV19 - TGTGCCAGTAGTTCTGCAGTGCGAGATGGCTACACCTTC CASSSAVRDGYTF
TRBJ1-6 few TRBV19 - TGTGCCAGTAGTATAGGTGGGGGCATCGATAATTCACCCCTCCACTTT CASSIGGGIDNSPLHF
TRBJ1-3 - TRBV28 - TGTGCCAGCAGGGCGCCATATGGAAACACCATATATTTT CASRAPYGNTIYF
TRBJ2-7 once TRBV5-4 TRBD1 TGTGCCAGCAGCTCTCCCGGGACAGGAAGTTACGAGCAGTACTTC CASSSPGTGSYEQYF
TRBJ1-2 - TRBV4-3 - TGCGCCAGCAGCCAAGACTGGGCCGCGGGGGAACTTTATGGCGGCTACACCTTC CASSQDWAAGELYGGYTF
TRBJ2-7 - TRBV6-5 - TGTGCCAGCAGTTGGACAGAATCCTACGAGCAGTACTTC CASSWTESYEQYF
TRBJ1-5 - TRBV7-6 TRBD1 TGTGCCAGCAGCTTAAGTCCCCAGGGACAGACTAGCAATCAGCCCCAGCATTTT CASSLSPQGQTSNQPQHF
TRBJ2-7 - TRBV6-1 - TGTGCCAGCAGCCAGGGGGGGTCGACCTACGAGCAGTACTTC CASSQGGSTYEQYF
TRBJ1-5 - TRBV28 TRBD1 TGTGCCAGCAGGGGGGACAGGGGGCCCCTACGTCGGCCCCAGCATTTT CASRGDRGPLRRPQHF
TRBJ1-2 - TRBV5-5 - TGTGCCAGCAGCTTGGGACAGAACTATGGCTACACCTTC CASSLGQNYGYTF
TRBJ1-5 - TRBV28 - TGTGCCAGCAGACAGGGATATCAGCCCCAGCATTTT CASRQGYQPQHF
TRBJ1-1 - TRBV5-6 - TGTGCCAGCAGCTTGGTTGGGGTAACTGAAGCTTTCTTT CASSLVGVTEAFF
TRBJ1-5 once TRBV7-8 TRBD1 TGTGCCAGCAGCCAAAGTACCGGGACAGGGGATCAGCCCCAGCATTTT CASSQSTGTGDQPQHF
TRBJ2-3 - TRBV6-4 TRBD1 TGTGCCAGCAGTGAGGTGGGACAGGGCACAGATACGCAGTATTTT CASSEVGQGTDTQYF
TRBJ1-2 - TRBV16 - TGTGCCAGCAGCCAGGGAGACGGCGTGGGCTACACCTTC CASSQGDGVGYTF
TRBJ1-6 - TRBV6-2/TRBV6-3 - TGTGCCAGCAGTTACTCCACCAGGGCGGTCAGGAATTCACCCCTCCACTTT CASSYSTRAVRNSPLHF
TRBJ1-2 - TRBV6-5 - TGTGCCAGCAGTTACTCTGCGGGATCTAACTATGGCTACACCTTC CASSYSAGSNYGYTF
TRBJ1-6 - TRBV28 - TGTGCCAGCAGTTTATTCCGGTCCATCAATTCACCCCTCCACTTT CASSLFRSINSPLHF
TRBJ2-7 - TRBV7-6 - TGTGCCAGCAGCCCCGGGCAGCACAACGAGCAGTACTTC CASSPGQHNEQYF
TRBJ2-1 - TRBV5-4 - TGTGCCAGCAGCTCCCCCTCCCACAATGAGCAGTTCTTC CASSSPSHNEQFF
TRBJ2-7 - TRBV28 TRBD1 TGTGCCAGCAGGGCGCAGGGGGCGAGGGGCGAGCAGTACTTC CASRAQGARGEQYF
TRBJ1-3 once TRBV30 - TGTGCCTGGAGGTCCGCGGGAGCTGGAAACACCATATATTTT CAWRSAGAGNTIYF
TRBJ2-1 - TRBV6-5 - TGTGCCATGGGGGAGTTTAGTGAGCAGTTCTTC CAMGEFSEQFF
TRBJ2-7 - TRBV7-2 TRBD1 TGTGCCAGCAGCTGGGGACAGGGGGACGTATACGAGCAGTACTTC CASSWGQGDVYEQYF
TRBJ2-5 - TRBV7-2 TRBD1 TGTGCCAGCAGCTTTGACAGGGGGCCTGAGACCCAGTACTTC CASSFDRGPETQYF
TRBJ2-7 - TRBV27 TRBD1 TGTGCCAGCAGCCCGGGACAGGTTGTCTACGAGCAGTACTTC CASSPGQVVYEQYF
TRBJ1-4 - TRBV6-5 - TGTGCCAGCAGACCCGGACCAACTAATGAAAAACTGTTTTTT CASRPGPTNEKLFF
TRBJ1-2 - TRBV4-1 - TGCGCCAGCAGCCAAGGTTCGTCCAATAGCTATGGCTACACCTTC CASSQGSSNSYGYTF
TRBJ2-7 - TRBV15 - TGTGCCACCAGCGTCGGGATTTCTTACGAGCAGTACTTC CATSVGISYEQYF
TRBJ2-2 - TRBV6-2/TRBV6-3 TRBD2 TGTGCCAGCAGCCACGGACTAGCGGGGGGTTTGTTAGGCACCGGGGAGCTGTTTTTT CASSHGLAGGLLGTGELFF
TRBJ2-5 - TRBV5-1 TRBD1 TGCGCCAGCAGCGGGGACAGTTGGGAGACCCAGTACTTC CASSGDSWETQYF